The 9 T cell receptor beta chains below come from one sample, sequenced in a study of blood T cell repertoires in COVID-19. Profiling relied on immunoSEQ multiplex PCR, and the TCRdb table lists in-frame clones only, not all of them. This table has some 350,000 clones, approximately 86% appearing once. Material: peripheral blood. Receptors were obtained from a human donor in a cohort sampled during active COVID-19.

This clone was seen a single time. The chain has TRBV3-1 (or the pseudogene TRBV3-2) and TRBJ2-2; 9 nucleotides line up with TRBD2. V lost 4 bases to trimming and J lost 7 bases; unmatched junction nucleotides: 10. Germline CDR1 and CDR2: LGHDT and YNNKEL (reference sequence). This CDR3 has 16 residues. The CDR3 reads CASSPELAGVSGELFF. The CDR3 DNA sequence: TGTGCCAGCAGCCCCGAGTTAGCGGGGGTGAGCGGGGAGCTGTTTTTT.

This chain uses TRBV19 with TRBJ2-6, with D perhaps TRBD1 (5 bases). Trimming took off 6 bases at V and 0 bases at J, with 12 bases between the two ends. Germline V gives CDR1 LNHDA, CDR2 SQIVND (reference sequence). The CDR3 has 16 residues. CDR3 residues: CASRIQGSSGANVLTF. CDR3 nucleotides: TGTGCCAGTAGGATTCAGGGTAGCTCTGGGGCCAACGTCCTGACTTTC.

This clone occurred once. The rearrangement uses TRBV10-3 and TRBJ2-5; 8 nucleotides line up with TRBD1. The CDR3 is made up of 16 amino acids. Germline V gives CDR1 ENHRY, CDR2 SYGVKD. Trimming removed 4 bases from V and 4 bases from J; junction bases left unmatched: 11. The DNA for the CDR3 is TGTGCCATCAGTGGATTTCTCAGGGGGCGGACAGAGACCCAGTACTTC. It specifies CAISGFLRGRTETQYF.

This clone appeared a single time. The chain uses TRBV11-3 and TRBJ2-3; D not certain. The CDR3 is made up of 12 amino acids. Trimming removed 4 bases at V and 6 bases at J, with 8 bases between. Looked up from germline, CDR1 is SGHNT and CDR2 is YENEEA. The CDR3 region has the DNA TGTGCCAGCAGCTCACAGACGGATACGCAGTATTTT. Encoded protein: CASSSQTDTQYF.

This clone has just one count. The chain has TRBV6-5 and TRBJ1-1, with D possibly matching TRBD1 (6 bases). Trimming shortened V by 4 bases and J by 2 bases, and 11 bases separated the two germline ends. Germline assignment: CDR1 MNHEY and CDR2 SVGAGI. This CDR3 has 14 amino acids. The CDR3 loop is CASSSLGQNTEAFF. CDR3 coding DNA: TGTGCCAGCAGTTCCCTGGGACAAAACACTGAAGCTTTCTTT.

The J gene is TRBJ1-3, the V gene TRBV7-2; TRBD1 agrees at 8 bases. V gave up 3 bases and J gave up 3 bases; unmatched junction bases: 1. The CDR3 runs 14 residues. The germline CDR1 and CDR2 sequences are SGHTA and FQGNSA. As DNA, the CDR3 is TGTGCCAGCAGCTTGGACAGGGTTGGAAACACCATATATTTT. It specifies CASSLDRVGNTIYF.

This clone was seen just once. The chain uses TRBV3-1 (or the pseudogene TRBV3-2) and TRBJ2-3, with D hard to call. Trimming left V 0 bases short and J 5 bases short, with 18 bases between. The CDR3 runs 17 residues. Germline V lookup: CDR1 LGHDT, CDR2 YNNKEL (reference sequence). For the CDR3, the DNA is TGTGCCAGCAGCCAAGACGGGTTGAGTTCCTCGCGAGATACGCAGTATTTT. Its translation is CASSQDGLSSSRDTQYF.

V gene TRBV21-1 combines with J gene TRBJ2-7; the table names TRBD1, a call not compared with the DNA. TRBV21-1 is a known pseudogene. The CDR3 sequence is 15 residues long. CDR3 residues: CASIQGQGISYEQYF. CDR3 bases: TGTGCCAGCATCCAGGGACAGGGGATCTCCTACGAGCAGTACTTC.

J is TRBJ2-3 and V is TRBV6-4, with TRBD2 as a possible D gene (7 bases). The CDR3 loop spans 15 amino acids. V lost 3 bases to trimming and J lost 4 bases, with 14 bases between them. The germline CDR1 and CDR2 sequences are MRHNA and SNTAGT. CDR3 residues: CASSEGGGAPDTQYF. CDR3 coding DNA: TGTGCCAGCAGTGAAGGAGGGGGGGCACCAGATACGCAGTATTTT.